This entry lists 28 T cell receptor beta chains sequenced from one sample in a study of Graves' ophthalmopathy and Graves' hyperthyroidism (dated by TCRdb to between 2018 and 2020). TCRdb shows the sequencer as Illumina HiSeq 2000. TCR beta CDR3 regions were amplified from RNA transcripts for repertoire sequencing. A first-round RT-PCR used HTBI primers with the Qiagen OneStep RT-PCR kit, followed by a second-round multiplex PCR, size selection and purification. TCRdb reprocessed the public reads (quality trimming at Q25 with fastp, clone calling with MiXCR) and kept in-frame beta chains. For every CDR3 protein sequence, its rows merge into one entry that carries the most common genes and DNA. In all, the sample holds 350,000 to 450,000 distinct CDR3 sequences, and roughly 21% of those were seen once. The ten largest make up 3% of the sample. Sequencing was done on a sample of peripheral blood. These receptors originate from a woman aged 18-29 years with stable Graves' hyperthyroidism. Donor details come from another sample of the same person, matched by shared clones.

This chain links TRBV6-1 with TRBJ1-5; D gene unclear. The CDR3 length is 15 residues. Trimming took 1 base from V and 4 from J, leaving 11 bases between them. Germline CDR1 MNHNS, CDR2 SASEGT. The CDR3 protein is CASSEGPGENQPQHF. CDR3 in DNA: TGTGCCAGCAGTGAAGGGCCAGGCGAAAATCAGCCCCAGCATTTT.

This clonotype was picked up a small number of times. The conserved final phenylalanine or tryptophan is absent from the CDR3, which likely points to a read error. The DNA is left out, because the CDR3 cannot be placed on it with certainty; the CDR3 is given as TCRdb lists it. The J gene is TRBJ2-7, the V gene TRBV5-1; whether TRBD1, the table's D call, matches the DNA was not checked. With termini counted, the CDR3 has 14 amino acids. CDR1 and CDR2 from the germline V gene are SGHRS and YFSETQ. The CDR3 sequence: CASSPLPGTVSVRL.

A few counts support this clonotype. Possible read error: a much larger clone is one base away. The CDR3 reads CASRTGTESQAFF. CDR3 coding DNA: TGTGCCAGCAGGACCGGGACAGAGAGCCAAGCTTTCTTT. The chain joins TRBV12-3 or TRBV12-4 to TRBJ1-1; 7 bases agree with TRBD1. The CDR3 loop spans 13 amino acids. V lost 6 bases, J lost 9 bases, and 10 bases stayed unmatched.

This clonotype was seen many times. The rearrangement links TRBV27 to TRBJ1-2; D gene ambiguous. The V gene's germline CDR1 is MNHEY and CDR2 SMNVEV (reference sequence). Trimming shortened V by 2 bases and J by 3 bases, and 13 bases separated the two germline ends. The CDR3 runs 15 residues. CDR3 coding DNA: TGTGCCAGCAGTTTAGGTGTAGGCGGGCACTATGGCTACACCTTC. Protein sequence: CASSLGVGGHYGYTF.

This clonotype was recorded at least ten times. CDR3 region: CASRPGRYSFYGYTF. The CDR3 DNA reads TGTGCCAGCAGACCGGGTCGGTATTCATTCTATGGCTACACCTTC. The chain couples TRBV27 to TRBJ1-2; D gene ambiguous. The CDR3 extends over 15 amino acids. Germline V gives CDR1 MNHEY, CDR2 SMNVEV (reference sequence). V was pared by 6 bases and J by 4 bases, with 18 bases between.

This clonotype came up once. This chain links TRBV20-1 with TRBJ1-5; 7 positions agree with TRBD1. CDR3 length equals 15 residues. Trimming removed 4 bases from V and 0 bases from J; junction bases left unmatched: 6. Germline V lookup: CDR1 DFQATT, CDR2 SNEGSKA (reference sequence). The CDR3 DNA reads as TGCAGTGCTACAGGGGGGATGGATAGCAATCAGCCCCAGCATTTT. This sequence encodes CSATGGMDSNQPQHF.

This clonotype has ten or more counts. The rearrangement joins TRBV6-8 to TRBJ2-2, with D maybe TRBD2 (6 bases). The germline CDR1 and CDR2 sequences are MNHGY and SAAAGT. The CDR3 length is 14 residues. Trimming removed 7 bases from V and 5 bases from J, with 14 bases in between. DNA of the CDR3: TGTGCCAGCAAGCCTAGCGAGATTACCGGGGAGCTGTTTTTT. Protein: CASKPSEITGELFF.

This clonotype appeared many times. The CDR3 nucleotides read TGCAGTGCTAAAGGGGGCACGGACACTGAAGCTTTCTTT. Translating gives CSAKGGTDTEAFF. The chain carries TRBV20-1 and TRBJ1-1; TRBD1 matches at 7 bases. V lost 4 bases to trimming and J lost 3 bases; unmatched junction nucleotides: 5. Germline CDR1 is DFQATT and CDR2 is SNEGSKA (reference sequence). There are 13 residues in the CDR3.

This clonotype was seen many times. This chain joins TRBV7-2 and TRBJ2-7; TRBD1 is a possible D gene (6 bases). Deletions cut 1 base from V and 5 bases from J, with 18 bases between. In germline, CDR1 is SGHTA, CDR2 FQGNSA. The length of the CDR3 is 16 residues. CDR3 sequence: CASSLGPGTLGNEQYF. CDR3 coding DNA: TGTGCCAGCAGCTTAGGGCCAGGGACACTCGGGAACGAGCAGTACTTC.

At least ten counts were recorded for this clonotype. The J gene is TRBJ1-2, the V gene TRBV20-1, with a weak D call TRBD1 (5 bases). Germline V gene sequence: CDR1 DFQATT, CDR2 SNEGSKA (reference sequence). V gave up 4 bases and J gave up 1 base, with 13 bases separating them. The CDR3 is made up of 14 amino acids. This chain's CDR3 is CSANSDINNYGYTF. The CDR3 coding sequence is TGCAGTGCTAACTCGGACATCAATAACTATGGCTACACCTTC.

This clonotype was counted ten times or more. The chain joins TRBV28 to TRBJ2-5; 7 bases fit TRBD2. V trimming: 7 bases; J trimming: 4 bases; junction bases outside the gene matches: 9. CDR1 MDHEN and CDR2 SYDVKM come from the germline V gene. The CDR3 consists of 14 residues. CDR3 protein: CASTLRGERETQYF. As DNA, the CDR3 is TGTGCCAGCACCCTACGGGGGGAAAGAGAGACCCAGTACTTC.

This clonotype was observed at least ten times. This chain joins TRBV2 and TRBJ2-7; D remains unclear. In germline, CDR1 is SNHLY, CDR2 FYNNEI. The CDR3 consists of 11 residues. V shed 8 bases and J shed 5 bases, with 10 bases lying between them. The CDR3 coding sequence is TGTGCCAGCCAGTGGTATGACGAGCAGTACTTC. Translated, it gives CASQWYDEQYF. Supplemented by reference TRBV2 and TRBJ2-7, the full variable domain reads EPEVTQTPSHQVTQMGQEVILRCVPISNHLYFYWYRQILGQKVEFLVSFYNNEISEKSEIFDDQFSVERPDGSNFTLKIRSTKLEDSAMYFCASQWYDEQYFGPGTRLTVT.

This clonotype was counted only a few times. The V and J genes are TRBV19 and TRBJ2-4, with TRBD1 matching over 9 bases. V shed 6 bases and J 3 bases; nucleotides not matched to a gene: 3. The CDR3 runs to 14 residues. Per germline, CDR1 LNHDA and CDR2 SQIVND (reference sequence). The CDR3 protein is CASRETGGKNIQYF. The CDR3, as DNA: TGTGCCAGTAGGGAGACAGGGGGCAAAAACATTCAGTACTTC.

The chain carries TRBV4-2 and TRBJ1-2; TRBD1 matches at 7 bases. The CDR3 length is 14 residues. Germline V gene sequence: CDR1 LGHNA, CDR2 YNFKEQ. The trim removed 10 bases at V and 1 base at J, leaving 9 bases unmatched. The CDR3 bases are TGTGCCACCGCCCCGACAGGGAGTAACTATGGCTACACCTTC. Translating gives CATAPTGSNYGYTF.

In this sample, this clonotype turned up many times. The chain links TRBV6-5 to TRBJ1-3, with D unclear. Germline values: CDR1 MNHEY, CDR2 SVGAGI. CDR3 length: 14 amino acids. The V and J ends lost 2 bases and 0 bases respectively, with 5 bases between them. This CDR3 is CASSYMDSGNTIYF. CDR3 bases: TGTGCCAGCAGTTACATGGACTCTGGAAACACCATATATTTT.

In its sample, this clonotype was seen many times. V and J are TRBV6-4 and TRBJ2-2, with 11 bases lining up with TRBD2. The CDR3 consists of 20 residues. Looked up from germline, CDR1 is MRHNA and CDR2 is SNTAGT. Unmatched junction bases numbered 16, after V lost 6 bases and J lost 1 base. CDR3 amino acids: CASRKKDWTSGSRNTGELFF. For the CDR3, the DNA is TGTGCCAGCAGAAAGAAGGATTGGACTAGCGGGTCGAGGAACACCGGGGAGCTGTTTTTT.

This clonotype was seen at least ten times. The V gene is TRBV11-2, the J gene TRBJ1-1; unclear D gene. The germline gives CDR1 SGHAT, CDR2 FQNNGV. V lost 1 base, J lost 4 bases, and 10 bases lay in between. This CDR3 has 14 amino acids. This chain's CDR3 is CASSLAGWGTEAFF. The CDR3 coding sequence is TGTGCCAGCAGCTTAGCTGGGTGGGGCACTGAAGCTTTCTTT.

This clonotype was observed at least ten times. The V gene is TRBV6-5, the J gene TRBJ2-7; D possibly matches TRBD1 or TRBD2 (5 bases each). Per the germline V gene, CDR1 is MNHEY and CDR2 is SVGAGI. With 1 base removed from V and 3 bases from J, the gap between germline ends came to 10 bases. The CDR3 consists of 14 residues. Here the CDR3 reads CASSYFGGRYEQYF. In nucleotides, the CDR3 is TGTGCCAGCAGTTACTTTGGGGGACGCTACGAGCAGTACTTC.

This clonotype was seen many times. This sequence joins TRBV11-2 and TRBJ2-6; D unclear. V was clipped by 5 bases and J by 3 bases, with 8 bases between them. CDR1 is SGHAT, CDR2 FQNNGV, per germline. This CDR3 contains 14 residues. In nucleotides, the CDR3 is TGTGCCAGCAGCCTGGTCCTTGGGGCCAACGTCCTGACTTTC. It is translated as CASSLVLGANVLTF.

This sequence joins TRBV4-1 and TRBJ2-4; 8 positions agree with TRBD1. CDR3 size: 16 residues. V lost 1 base to trimming and J lost 5 bases; unmatched junction nucleotides: 7. CDR1 MGHRA and CDR2 YSYEKL come from the germline V gene. The CDR3 region is CASSQVSGGQENIQYF. For the CDR3, the DNA is TGCGCCAGCAGCCAAGTCTCCGGGGGACAGGAAAACATTCAGTACTTC.

This clonotype appeared many times. This chain connects TRBV12-5 to TRBJ1-2; TRBD1 matches 9 bases. V shed 7 bases, J shed 0 bases, and the junction held 12 bases outside the gene matches. This CDR3 comprises 17 residues. CDR1 and CDR2 (germline): LGHNT, FRNRAP. This CDR3 is CASALTGGGRANYGYTF. CDR3 nucleotide sequence: TGTGCTAGTGCCCTAACAGGGGGCGGAAGAGCTAACTATGGCTACACCTTC.

The chain uses TRBV28 and TRBJ1-1; perhaps TRBD1 as D (6 bases). CDR3 length equals 17 residues. V was clipped by 6 bases and J by 5 bases, with 25 bases between them. Germline CDR1 MDHEN, CDR2 SYDVKM. The chain's CDR3 is CASSLAGGGVIWTEAFF. The CDR3 nucleotides are TGTGCCAGCAGCCTCGCCGGGGGCGGGGTGATATGGACTGAAGCTTTCTTT.

This clonotype was seen repeatedly, ten times or more. The chain has TRBV27 and TRBJ2-7, with TRBD2 identical over 9 bases. This CDR3 is built from 15 residues. The V gene's germline CDR1 is MNHEY and CDR2 SMNVEV (reference sequence). V was pared by 6 bases and J by 0 bases, with 6 bases of the junction left unmatched. The CDR3, as DNA: TGTGCCAGCAGGATAAATAGCGGGAGCTCCTACGAGCAGTACTTC. Encoded protein: CASRINSGSSYEQYF.

This chain links TRBV6-1 with TRBJ1-2; TRBD1 matches 7 bases. The ends lost 4 bases at V and 7 bases at J; junction bases unmatched: 6. The length of the CDR3 is 13 residues. Germline assignment: CDR1 MNHNS and CDR2 SASEGT. The CDR3 here is CASSVGGGGGYTF. CDR3 nucleotides: TGTGCCAGCAGTGTTGGAGGGGGCGGTGGCTACACCTTC.

Many counts were recorded for this clonotype. V gene TRBV27 combines with J gene TRBJ2-5, with TRBD1 matching 9 bases. The germline CDR1 and CDR2 sequences are MNHEY and SMNVEV (reference sequence). Trimming removed 6 bases from V and 5 bases from J; junction bases left unmatched: 10. This CDR3 has 15 amino acids. In DNA form, the CDR3 reads TGTGCCAGCAGACTAACCGGGACAGGGCGGGAGACCCAGTACTTC. This sequence encodes CASRLTGTGRETQYF.

As concerns this clonotype: One end of the junction varies from germline; a read error may be responsible. J is TRBJ1-5 and V is TRBV5-5; D might be TRBD1 (5 bases). This CDR3 contains 15 residues. CDR1 is SGHKS, CDR2 YYEKEE, per germline (reference sequence). In DNA form, the CDR3 reads TGTGCCAGCAGCTTGTTGGGGGATAGGGGTCAGCCCAAGCATTTT. Translated, it gives CASSLLGDRGQPKHF.

This clonotype was recorded many times. The chain couples TRBV15 to TRBJ1-5; 10 bases match TRBD1. The CDR3 runs to 16 residues. V trimming: 5 bases; J trimming: 2 bases; junction bases outside the gene matches: 6. Germline loops: CDR1 LNHNV, CDR2 YYDKDF (reference sequence). The CDR3 loop reads CATSGETGGGNQPQHF. CDR3 DNA: TGTGCCACCAGCGGCGAGACAGGGGGCGGCAATCAGCCCCAGCATTTT.

V and J are TRBV7-2 and TRBJ2-5; 10 nucleotides agree with TRBD2. This CDR3 contains 16 residues. The J segment lost 5 bases and the V segment lost 4 bases, leaving 10 bases of the junction unmatched. The germline V gene has CDR1 SGHTA and CDR2 FQGNSA. The CDR3 DNA reads as TGTGCCAGCAGCTCGATAGCGGGGGGTCTCGGGGAGACCCAGTACTTC. Its protein product is CASSSIAGGLGETQYF.